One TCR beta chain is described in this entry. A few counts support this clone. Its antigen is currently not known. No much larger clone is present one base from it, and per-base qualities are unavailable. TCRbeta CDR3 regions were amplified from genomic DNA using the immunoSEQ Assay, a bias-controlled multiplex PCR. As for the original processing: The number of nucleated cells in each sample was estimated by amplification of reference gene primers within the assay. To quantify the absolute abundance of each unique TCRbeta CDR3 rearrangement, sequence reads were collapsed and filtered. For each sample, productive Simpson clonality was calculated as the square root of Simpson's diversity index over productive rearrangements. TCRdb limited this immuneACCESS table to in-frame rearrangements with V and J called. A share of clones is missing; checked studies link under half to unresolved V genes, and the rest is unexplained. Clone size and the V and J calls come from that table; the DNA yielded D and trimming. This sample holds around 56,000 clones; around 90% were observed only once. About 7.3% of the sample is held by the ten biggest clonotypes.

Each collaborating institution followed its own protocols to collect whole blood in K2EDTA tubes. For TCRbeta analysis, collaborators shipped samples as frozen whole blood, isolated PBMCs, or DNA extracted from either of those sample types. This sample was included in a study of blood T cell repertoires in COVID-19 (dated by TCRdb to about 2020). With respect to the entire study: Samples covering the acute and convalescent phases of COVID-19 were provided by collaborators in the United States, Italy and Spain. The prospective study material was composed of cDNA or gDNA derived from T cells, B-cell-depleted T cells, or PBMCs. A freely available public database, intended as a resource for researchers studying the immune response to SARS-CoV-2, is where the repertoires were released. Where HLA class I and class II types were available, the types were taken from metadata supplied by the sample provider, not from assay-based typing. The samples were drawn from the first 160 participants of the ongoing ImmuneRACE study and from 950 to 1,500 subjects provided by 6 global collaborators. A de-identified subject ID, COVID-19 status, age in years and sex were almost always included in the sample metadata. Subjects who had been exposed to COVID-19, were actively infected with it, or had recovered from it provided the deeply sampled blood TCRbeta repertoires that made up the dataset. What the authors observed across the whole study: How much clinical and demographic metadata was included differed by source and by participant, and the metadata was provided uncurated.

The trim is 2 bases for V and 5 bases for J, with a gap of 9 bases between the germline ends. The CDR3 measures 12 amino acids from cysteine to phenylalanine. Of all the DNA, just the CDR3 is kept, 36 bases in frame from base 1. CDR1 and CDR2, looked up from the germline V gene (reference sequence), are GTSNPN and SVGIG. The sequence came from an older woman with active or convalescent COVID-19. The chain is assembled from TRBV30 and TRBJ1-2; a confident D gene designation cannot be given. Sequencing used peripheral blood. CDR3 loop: CAWSPQAYGYTF. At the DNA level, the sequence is TGTGCCTGGAGTCCCCAGGCGTATGGCTACACCTTC.